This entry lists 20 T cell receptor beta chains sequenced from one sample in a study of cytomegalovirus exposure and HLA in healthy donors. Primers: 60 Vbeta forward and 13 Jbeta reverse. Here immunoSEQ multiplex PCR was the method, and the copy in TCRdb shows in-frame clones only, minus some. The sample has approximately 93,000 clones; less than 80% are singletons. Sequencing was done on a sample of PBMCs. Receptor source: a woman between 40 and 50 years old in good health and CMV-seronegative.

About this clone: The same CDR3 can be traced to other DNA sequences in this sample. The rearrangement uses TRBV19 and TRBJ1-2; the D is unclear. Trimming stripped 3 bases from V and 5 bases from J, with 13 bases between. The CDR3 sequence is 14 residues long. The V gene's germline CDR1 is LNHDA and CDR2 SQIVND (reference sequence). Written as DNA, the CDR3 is TGTGCCAGTAGTATTCGGGGTGGGTCATATGGCTACACCTTC. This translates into CASSIRGGSYGYTF. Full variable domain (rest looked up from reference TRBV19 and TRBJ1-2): DGGITQSPKYLFRKEGQNVTLSCEQNLNHDAMYWYRQDPGQGLRLIYYSQIVNDFQKGDIAEGYSVSREKKESFPLTVTSAQKNPTAFYLCASSIRGGSYGYTFGSGTRLTVV.

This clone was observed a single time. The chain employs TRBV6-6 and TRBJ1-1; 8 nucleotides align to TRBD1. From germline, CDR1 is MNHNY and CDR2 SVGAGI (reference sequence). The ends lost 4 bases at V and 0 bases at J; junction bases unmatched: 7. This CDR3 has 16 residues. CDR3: CASSFGTGWVNTEAFF. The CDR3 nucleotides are TGTGCCAGCAGTTTTGGGACAGGATGGGTGAACACTGAAGCTTTCTTT.

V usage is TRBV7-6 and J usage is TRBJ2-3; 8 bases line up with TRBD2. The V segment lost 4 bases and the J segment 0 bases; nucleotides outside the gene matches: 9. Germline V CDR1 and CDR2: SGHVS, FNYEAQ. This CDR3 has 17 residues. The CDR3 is CASSSGLAASSTDTQYF. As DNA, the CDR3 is TGTGCCAGCAGCTCAGGACTAGCCGCTTCTAGCACAGATACGCAGTATTTT.

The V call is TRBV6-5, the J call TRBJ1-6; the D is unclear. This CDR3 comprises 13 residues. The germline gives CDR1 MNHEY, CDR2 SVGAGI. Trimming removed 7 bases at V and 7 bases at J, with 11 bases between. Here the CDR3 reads CASNRPGNSPLHF. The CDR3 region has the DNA TGTGCCAGCAATAGACCAGGCAATTCACCCCTCCACTTT.

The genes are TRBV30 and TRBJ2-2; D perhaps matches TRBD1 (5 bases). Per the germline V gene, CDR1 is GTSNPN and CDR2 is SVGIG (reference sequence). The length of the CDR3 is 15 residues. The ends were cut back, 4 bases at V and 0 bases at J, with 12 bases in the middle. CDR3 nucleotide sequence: TGTGCCTGGATCCCCGACAGACCGAACACCGGGGAGCTGTTTTTT. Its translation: CAWIPDRPNTGELFF.

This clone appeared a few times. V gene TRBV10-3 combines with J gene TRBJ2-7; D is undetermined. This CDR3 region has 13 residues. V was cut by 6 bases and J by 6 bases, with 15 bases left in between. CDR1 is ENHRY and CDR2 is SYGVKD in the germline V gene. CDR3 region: CAIRFNIGSEQYF. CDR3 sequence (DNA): TGTGCCATCAGGTTTAACATTGGCTCCGAGCAGTACTTC.

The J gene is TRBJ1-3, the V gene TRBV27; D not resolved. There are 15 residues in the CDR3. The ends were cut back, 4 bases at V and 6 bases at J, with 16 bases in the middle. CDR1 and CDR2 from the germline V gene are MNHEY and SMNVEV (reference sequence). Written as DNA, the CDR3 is TGTGCCAGCAGTTCCCTCCTTGGGCCGGAAAACACCATATATTTT. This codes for CASSSLLGPENTIYF.

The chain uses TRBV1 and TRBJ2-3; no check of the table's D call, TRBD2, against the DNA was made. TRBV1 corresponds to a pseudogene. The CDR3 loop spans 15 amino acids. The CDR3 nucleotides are TGCACCAGCAGCTGTTTAGCGGGAGGCGCGGATACGCAGTATTTT. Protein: CTSSCLAGGADTQYF.

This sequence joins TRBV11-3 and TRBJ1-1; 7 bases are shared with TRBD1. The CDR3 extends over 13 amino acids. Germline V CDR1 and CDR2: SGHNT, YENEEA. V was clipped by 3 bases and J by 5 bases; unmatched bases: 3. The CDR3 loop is CASSLDRTTEAFF. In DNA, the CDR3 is TGTGCCAGCAGCTTGGACAGGACGACTGAAGCTTTCTTT. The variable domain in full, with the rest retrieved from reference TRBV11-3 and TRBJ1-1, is EAGVVQSPRYKIIEKKQPVAFWCNPISGHNTLYWYLQNLGQGPELLIRYENEEAVDDSQLPKDRFSAERLKGVDSTLKIQPAELGDSAVYLCASSLDRTTEAFFGQGTRLTVV.

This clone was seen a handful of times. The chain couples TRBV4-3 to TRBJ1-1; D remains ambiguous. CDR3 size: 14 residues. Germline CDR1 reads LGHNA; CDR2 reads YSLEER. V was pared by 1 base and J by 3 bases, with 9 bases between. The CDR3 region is CASSQGNSHTEAFF. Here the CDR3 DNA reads TGCGCCAGCAGCCAAGGAAACAGCCACACTGAAGCTTTCTTT.

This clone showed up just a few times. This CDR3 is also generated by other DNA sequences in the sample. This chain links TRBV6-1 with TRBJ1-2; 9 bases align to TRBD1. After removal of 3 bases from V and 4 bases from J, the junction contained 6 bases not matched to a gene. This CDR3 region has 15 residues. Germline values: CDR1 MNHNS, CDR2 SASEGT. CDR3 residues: CASSEGQGSLYGYTF. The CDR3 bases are TGTGCCAGCAGTGAGGGACAGGGAAGCCTCTATGGCTACACCTTC.

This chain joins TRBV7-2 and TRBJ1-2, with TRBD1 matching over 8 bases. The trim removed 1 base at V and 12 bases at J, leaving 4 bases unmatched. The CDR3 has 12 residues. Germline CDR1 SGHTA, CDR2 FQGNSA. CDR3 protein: CASSLESGGHTF. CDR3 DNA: TGTGCCAGCAGCTTAGAGTCAGGGGGCCACACCTTC.

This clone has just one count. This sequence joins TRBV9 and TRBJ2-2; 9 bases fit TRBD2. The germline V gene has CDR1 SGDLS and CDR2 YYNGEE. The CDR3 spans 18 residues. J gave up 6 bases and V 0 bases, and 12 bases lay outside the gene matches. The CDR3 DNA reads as TGTGCCAGCAGCGTAGCTTCCTTTACCGGACTAGCGCCCGGGGAGCTGTTTTTT. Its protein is CASSVASFTGLAPGELFF. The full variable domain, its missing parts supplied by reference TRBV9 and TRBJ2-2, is DSGVTQTPKHLITATGQRVTLRCSPRSGDLSVYWYQQSLDQGLQFLIQYYNGEERAKGNILERFSAQQFPDLHSELNLSSLELGDSALYFCASSVASFTGLAPGELFFGEGSRLTVL.

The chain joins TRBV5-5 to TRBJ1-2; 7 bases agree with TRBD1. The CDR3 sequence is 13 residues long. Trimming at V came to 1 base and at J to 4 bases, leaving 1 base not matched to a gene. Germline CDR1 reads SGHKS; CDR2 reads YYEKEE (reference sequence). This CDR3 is CASSLSGGYGYTF. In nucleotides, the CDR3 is TGTGCCAGCAGCTTGTCAGGGGGCTATGGCTACACCTTC.

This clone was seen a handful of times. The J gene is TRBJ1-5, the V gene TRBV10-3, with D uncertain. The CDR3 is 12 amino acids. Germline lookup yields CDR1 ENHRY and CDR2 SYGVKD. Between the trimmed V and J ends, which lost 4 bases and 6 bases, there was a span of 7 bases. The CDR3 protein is CAISGGGQPQHF. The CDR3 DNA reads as TGTGCCATCAGTGGGGGAGGTCAGCCCCAGCATTTT.

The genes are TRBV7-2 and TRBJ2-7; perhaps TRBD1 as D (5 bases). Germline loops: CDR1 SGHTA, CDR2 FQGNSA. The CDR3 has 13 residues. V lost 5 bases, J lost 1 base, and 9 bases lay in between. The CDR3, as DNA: TGTGCCAGCAGCACCCGACAGTCCTACGAGCAGTACTTC. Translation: CASSTRQSYEQYF. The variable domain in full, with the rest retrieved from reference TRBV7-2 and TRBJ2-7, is GAGVSQSPSNKVTEKGKDVELRCDPISGHTALYWYRQSLGQGLEFLIYFQGNSAPDKSGLPSDRFSAERTGGSVSTLTIQRTQQEDSAVYLCASSTRQSYEQYFGPGTRLTVT.

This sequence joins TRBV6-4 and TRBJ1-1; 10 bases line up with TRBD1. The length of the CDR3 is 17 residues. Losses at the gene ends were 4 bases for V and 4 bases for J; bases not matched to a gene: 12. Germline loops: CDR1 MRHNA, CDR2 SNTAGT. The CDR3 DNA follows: TGTGCCAGCAGTGTCACGGGACAGGGGATTTCTGGCACTGAAGCTTTCTTT. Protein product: CASSVTGQGISGTEAFF.

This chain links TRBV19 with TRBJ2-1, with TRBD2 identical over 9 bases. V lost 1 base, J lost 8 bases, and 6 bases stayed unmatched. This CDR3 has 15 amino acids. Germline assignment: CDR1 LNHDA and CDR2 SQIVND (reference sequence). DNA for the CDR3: TGTGCCAGTAGTATAGGTCTAGCGGGAAGCGATGAGCAGTTCTTC. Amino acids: CASSIGLAGSDEQFF.

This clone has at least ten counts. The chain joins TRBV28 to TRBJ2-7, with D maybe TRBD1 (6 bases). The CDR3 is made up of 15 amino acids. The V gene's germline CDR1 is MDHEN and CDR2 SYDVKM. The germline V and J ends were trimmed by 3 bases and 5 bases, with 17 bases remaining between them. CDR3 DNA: TGTGCCAGCAGTTTGTATCCGGGACATCCAGACGAGCAGTACTTC. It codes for CASSLYPGHPDEQYF. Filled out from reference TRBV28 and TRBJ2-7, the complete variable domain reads DVKVTQSSRYLVKRTGEKVFLECVQDMDHENMFWYRQDPGLGLRLIYFSYDVKMKEKGDIPEGYSVSREKKERFSLILESASTNQTSMYLCASSLYPGHPDEQYFGPGTRLTVT.

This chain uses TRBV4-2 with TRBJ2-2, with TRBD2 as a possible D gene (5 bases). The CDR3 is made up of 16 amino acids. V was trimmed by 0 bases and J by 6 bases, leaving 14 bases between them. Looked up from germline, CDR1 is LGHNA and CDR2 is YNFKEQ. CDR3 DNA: TGTGCCAGCAGCCAAGATCCGGGGAATGCGGCCGGGGAGCTGTTTTTT. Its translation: CASSQDPGNAAGELFF.